The 2 T cell receptor beta chains below all came from one sample that was sequenced in a study of type 1 and type 2 diabetes patients. Amplification started from genomic DNA. Amplification of the beta chain CDR3 used 30 forward and 13 reverse multiplex primers. MiXCR was run by TCRdb on the multiplex PCR reads, yielding one entry per CDR3 protein. The table includes about 290,000 distinct CDR3 sequences, around 47% detected once. The material sequenced was peripheral blood mononuclear cells (PBMCs). These receptors all stem from a man aged 18 to 30 with type 2 diabetes.

This sequence joins TRBV28 and TRBJ2-3; D is uncertain. This CDR3 spans 13 amino acids. CDR1 is MDHEN and CDR2 is SYDVKM in the germline V gene. Deletions cut 9 bases from V and 6 bases from J, with 16 bases between. Here the CDR3 DNA reads TGTGCCAGTCAAAAGTTGGTTGCGGATACGCAGTATTTT. Protein product: CASQKLVADTQYF.

This clonotype was seen repeatedly, ten times or more. This chain connects TRBV12-3 or TRBV12-4 to TRBJ2-2; 12 bases align to TRBD2. The CDR3 runs 15 residues. J gave up 5 bases and V 4 bases, and 2 bases lay outside the gene matches. The CDR3 nucleotides read TGTGCCAGCAGTTGGGGGACTAGCGGGACCGGGGAGCTGTTTTTT. Its translation is CASSWGTSGTGELFF.